A selection of T cell receptor beta chains follows, all from one sample in a study of T cell responses to AZD1222 COVID-19 vaccine. Only in-frame clones appear in the TCRdb table, and some are missing; sequencing was by immunoSEQ multiplex PCR. This table has about 160,000 clones, about nine tenths appearing once. Sequenced material: peripheral blood, taken on day 0 of AZD1222 vaccination. The origin of the receptors is an adult in good health. The CDR3 runs from the conserved cysteine through the conserved F or W. A D gene is named only where the DNA matches it firmly. Size is stated for part of the rows, as once, few or many counts, or as a class when the clone is expanded.

clone size: -; D gene: TRBD1; J gene: TRBJ1-5; V gene: TRBV10-2; CDR3 protein: CASRAVDRGGNQPQHF; CDR3 DNA: TGCGCCAGCAGGGCGGTCGACAGGGGAGGAAATCAGCCCCAGCATTTT
clone size: once; D gene: -; J gene: TRBJ1-1; V gene: TRBV6-5; CDR3 protein: CASNAPLGNSGAFF; CDR3 DNA: TGTGCCAGCAACGCCCCCTTGGGGAACAGCGGGGCTTTCTTT
clone size: few; D gene: -; J gene: TRBJ2-2; V gene: TRBV5-4; CDR3 protein: CASADRLNTGELFF; CDR3 DNA: TGTGCCAGTGCCGACAGATTGAACACCGGGGAGCTGTTTTTT
clone size: -; D gene: -; J gene: TRBJ2-5; V gene: TRBV18; CDR3 protein: CASSPPPRGETQYF; CDR3 DNA: TGTGCCAGCTCACCACCACCCAGGGGTGAGACCCAGTACTTC
clone size: -; D gene: -; J gene: TRBJ2-7; V gene: TRBV4-2; CDR3 protein: CASSQDLAKYEQYF; CDR3 DNA: TGTGCCAGCAGCCAAGATCTCGCAAAGTACGAGCAGTACTTC
clone size: -; D gene: -; J gene: TRBJ2-7; V gene: TRBV7-2; CDR3 protein: CASSQTSASYEQYF; CDR3 DNA: TGTGCCAGCAGCCAGACTAGTGCCTCCTACGAGCAGTACTTC
clone size: few; D gene: TRBD1; J gene: TRBJ1-2; V gene: TRBV11-3; CDR3 protein: CASSRRQGPDGYTF; CDR3 DNA: TGTGCCAGCAGCCGGCGACAGGGGCCCGACGGCTACACCTTC
clone size: -; D gene: -; J gene: TRBJ2-3; V gene: TRBV3-1/TRBV3-2; CDR3 protein: CASSQDLQGPQYF; CDR3 DNA: TGTGCCAGCAGCCAAGATCTTCAGGGCCCGCAGTATTTT
clone size: -; D gene: -; J gene: TRBJ1-2; V gene: TRBV27; CDR3 protein: CASRSQGPINYGYTF; CDR3 DNA: TGTGCCAGCAGGTCTCAGGGGCCGATCAACTATGGCTACACCTTC
clone size: -; D gene: -; J gene: TRBJ1-3; V gene: TRBV6-4; CDR3 protein: CASSARSGNTIYF; CDR3 DNA: TGTGCCAGCAGTGCCCGTTCTGGAAACACCATATATTTT
clone size: -; D gene: -; J gene: TRBJ1-3; V gene: TRBV3-1/TRBV3-2; CDR3 protein: CASSQGTSGNTIYF; CDR3 DNA: TGTGCCAGCAGCCAGGGGACCTCTGGAAACACCATATATTTT
clone size: -; D gene: TRBD2; J gene: TRBJ2-1; V gene: TRBV4-2; CDR3 protein: CASSQGTSGKYNEQFF; CDR3 DNA: TGTGCCAGCAGCCAAGGAACTAGCGGGAAGTACAATGAGCAGTTCTTC
clone size: few; D gene: -; J gene: TRBJ2-7; V gene: TRBV4-2; CDR3 protein: CASSQTSLTHEQYF; CDR3 DNA: TGTGCCAGCAGCCAAACTAGCTTGACGCACGAGCAGTACTTC
clone size: -; D gene: -; J gene: TRBJ2-1; V gene: TRBV7-3; CDR3 protein: CASSLYGGGGVYNEQFF; CDR3 DNA: TGTGCCAGCAGCTTATACGGGGGAGGAGGGGTTTACAATGAGCAGTTCTTC
clone size: -; D gene: TRBD2; J gene: TRBJ2-1; V gene: TRBV6-2/TRBV6-3; CDR3 protein: CASSSFLAGGGNEQFF; CDR3 DNA: TGTGCCAGCAGCTCCTTTCTGGCGGGAGGGGGCAATGAGCAGTTCTTC
clone size: -; D gene: -; J gene: TRBJ2-1; V gene: TRBV12-3/TRBV12-4; CDR3 protein: CASSWGRYNEQFF; CDR3 DNA: TGTGCCAGCAGTTGGGGACGGTACAATGAGCAGTTCTTC
clone size: once; D gene: -; J gene: TRBJ1-4; V gene: TRBV2; CDR3 protein: CASGSHATNEKLFF; CDR3 DNA: TGTGCCAGCGGATCCCATGCAACTAATGAAAAACTGTTTTTT
clone size: few; D gene: -; J gene: TRBJ2-2; V gene: TRBV6-5; CDR3 protein: CASRQMAANTGELFF; CDR3 DNA: TGTGCCAGCAGACAAATGGCAGCGAACACCGGGGAGCTGTTTTTT
clone size: once; D gene: -; J gene: TRBJ1-5; V gene: TRBV5-1; CDR3 protein: CASSPGEIGNQPQHF; CDR3 DNA: TGCGCCAGCAGCCCCGGTGAGATAGGCAATCAGCCCCAGCATTTT
clone size: -; D gene: -; J gene: TRBJ1-5; V gene: TRBV9; CDR3 protein: CASSVGTGANQPQHF; CDR3 DNA: TGTGCCAGCAGCGTAGGAACAGGAGCCAATCAGCCCCAGCATTTT
clone size: -; D gene: TRBD1; J gene: TRBJ2-7; V gene: TRBV23-1; CDR3 protein: CASSLLSGQRFPYEQYF; CDR3 DNA: TGCGCCAGCAGTCTTTTATCGGGACAGAGGTTCCCTTACGAGCAGTACTTC
clone size: -; D gene: -; J gene: TRBJ1-1; V gene: TRBV15; CDR3 protein: CATSRDQGPFNTEAFF; CDR3 DNA: TGTGCCACCAGCAGAGATCAGGGGCCTTTTAACACTGAAGCTTTCTTT
clone size: -; D gene: -; J gene: TRBJ1-1; V gene: TRBV5-6; CDR3 protein: CASSAGTSEAFF; CDR3 DNA: TGTGCCAGCAGCGCCGGGACGTCTGAAGCTTTCTTT
clone size: -; D gene: -; J gene: TRBJ2-7; V gene: TRBV24-1; CDR3 protein: CATSDGQGKNYEQYF; CDR3 DNA: TGTGCCACCAGTGATGGGCAGGGAAAGAACTACGAGCAGTACTTC
clone size: -; D gene: -; J gene: TRBJ2-7; V gene: TRBV20-1; CDR3 protein: CSARDVYEQYF; CDR3 DNA: TGCAGTGCTAGAGATGTGTACGAGCAGTACTTC
clone size: -; D gene: -; J gene: TRBJ1-2; V gene: TRBV7-9; CDR3 protein: CASNDVSGYGYTF; CDR3 DNA: TGTGCCAGCAACGACGTCTCGGGATATGGCTACACCTTC
clone size: -; D gene: TRBD2; J gene: TRBJ2-5; V gene: TRBV7-2; CDR3 protein: CASSSYLAGGQETQYF; CDR3 DNA: TGTGCCAGCAGCAGCTACCTAGCGGGAGGACAAGAGACCCAGTACTTC
clone size: -; D gene: -; J gene: TRBJ2-7; V gene: TRBV14; CDR3 protein: CASSQDRLRYEQYF; CDR3 DNA: TGTGCCAGCAGCCAAGATCGTCTCCGCTACGAGCAGTACTTC
clone size: -; D gene: TRBD1; J gene: TRBJ1-2; V gene: TRBV29-1; CDR3 protein: CSVATGGNYGYTF; CDR3 DNA: TGCAGCGTTGCGACAGGGGGTAACTATGGCTACACCTTC
clone size: -; D gene: TRBD1; J gene: TRBJ1-2; V gene: TRBV19; CDR3 protein: CASSPGGTGDGYTF; CDR3 DNA: TGTGCCAGTAGCCCGGGAGGGACAGGGGACGGCTACACCTTC
clone size: -; D gene: -; J gene: TRBJ2-2; V gene: TRBV6-4; CDR3 protein: CASSLSGTGELFF; CDR3 DNA: TGTGCCAGCAGTCTCAGCGGAACCGGGGAGCTGTTTTTT
clone size: -; D gene: TRBD1; J gene: TRBJ1-1; V gene: TRBV18; CDR3 protein: CASSPTTGDTEAFF; CDR3 DNA: TGTGCCAGCTCACCGACTACAGGGGACACTGAAGCTTTCTTT
clone size: -; D gene: -; J gene: TRBJ1-6; V gene: TRBV4-2; CDR3 protein: CASSQVTGSSYNSPLHF; CDR3 DNA: TGTGCCAGCAGCCAAGTTACAGGGAGCTCCTATAATTCACCCCTCCACTTT
clone size: -; D gene: -; J gene: TRBJ1-3; V gene: TRBV6-2/TRBV6-3; CDR3 protein: CASSPDSLSGNTIYF; CDR3 DNA: TGTGCCAGCAGCCCCGACTCGCTCTCTGGAAACACCATATATTTT
clone size: -; D gene: -; J gene: TRBJ1-1; V gene: TRBV28; CDR3 protein: CASTNLRADGMNTEAFF; CDR3 DNA: TGTGCCAGCACCAACCTTCGGGCAGATGGGATGAACACTGAAGCTTTCTTT
clone size: -; D gene: -; J gene: TRBJ2-7; V gene: TRBV2; CDR3 protein: CASSDHYSYEQYF; CDR3 DNA: TGTGCCAGCAGTGATCATTACTCCTACGAGCAGTACTTC
clone size: -; D gene: -; J gene: TRBJ2-5; V gene: TRBV5-1; CDR3 protein: CASSLADVGQQETQYF; CDR3 DNA: TGCGCCAGCAGCTTGGCGGATGTGGGTCAACAGGAGACCCAGTACTTC
clone size: -; D gene: TRBD2; J gene: TRBJ2-1; V gene: TRBV6-2/TRBV6-3; CDR3 protein: CASSLSGSGNNEQFF; CDR3 DNA: TGTGCCAGCAGTCTTAGCGGGAGTGGGAACAATGAGCAGTTCTTC
clone size: -; D gene: -; J gene: TRBJ1-5; V gene: TRBV12-3/TRBV12-4; CDR3 protein: CASSLRGPQHF; CDR3 DNA: TGTGCCAGCAGTTTGAGGGGGCCCCAGCATTTT